Listed here are 10 T cell receptor delta chains from one sample, sequenced in a study of gamma-delta chains in newborns, infants, children (dated by TCRdb to the late 2010s). These reads were obtained on an Illumina MiSeq. The public reads were reprocessed by TCRdb using CATT, and rows of matching DNA were later combined. The sample profile shows around 9,700 delta-chain clones; 20% to 25% of them were found once. The ten largest account for approximately 4.8% of the sample. The sample consisted of blood. The receptors originated from a child who was a newborn, infant or young child, either healthy, febrile or measles-vaccinated (not recorded which).

In its sample, this clone was seen a few times. This CDR3 is CALGEPTLLILGDTPGTDKLIF. Written as DNA, the CDR3 is TGTGCTCTTGGGGAACCAACCTTACTTATACTGGGGGATACCCCAGGGACCGATAAACTCATCTTT. This chain joins TRDV1 and TRDJ1, with 12 bases identical to TRDD3. V trimming: 1 base; J trimming: 2 bases; junction bases outside the gene matches: 20. Germline V gene data show CDR1 as TSWWSYY and CDR2 as QGS. This CDR3 has 22 amino acids.

This clone appeared a few times. The chain links TRDV2 to TRDJ1; 10 nucleotides match TRDD3. J lost 2 bases, V lost 0 bases, and 23 bases had no gene match. Germline V gene lookup returns CDR1 GEAIGNYY and CDR2 EKD. The CDR3 extends over 22 amino acids. CDR3 in DNA: TGTGCCTGTGACACCCTTGAGGGGGGGACTGGGGGATCCCAGGCCGGTACCGATAAACTCATCTTT. Translated: CACDTLEGGTGGSQAGTDKLIF.

The V call is TRDV2, the J call TRDJ3; 11 positions match TRDD3. The CDR3 sequence is 19 residues long. Trimming cost V 3 bases and J 0 bases; bases outside gene matches: 6. Germline lookup yields CDR1 GEAIGNYY and CDR2 EKD. The CDR3 spells CACDSITGGYSWDTRQMFF. CDR3 coding DNA: TGTGCCTGTGACTCCATTACTGGGGGATACTCCTGGGACACCCGACAGATGTTTTTC.

In the case of this clone: This CDR3 is also generated by other DNA sequences in the sample. The V call is TRDV2, the J call TRDJ1; D not resolved. This CDR3 is built from 14 residues. Germline values: CDR1 GEAIGNYY, CDR2 EKD. The V and J ends lost 0 bases and 0 bases respectively, with 7 bases between them. The CDR3, as DNA: TGTGCCTGTGACACCCTTCTGTACACCGATAAACTCATCTTT. Protein: CACDTLLYTDKLIF.

The rearrangement uses TRDV2 and TRDJ1; 8 bases fit TRDD3. The CDR3 is 18 amino acids. J gave up 1 base and V 2 bases, and 14 bases lay outside the gene matches. Germline-derived CDR1 and CDR2 are GEAIGNYY and EKD. The CDR3 is CACDNVLGGDRGTDKLIF. The CDR3 bases are TGTGCCTGTGACAATGTACTGGGGGGGGACCGGGGCACCGATAAACTCATCTTT.

As to this clone: A much larger clonotype is one base distant, so this may be a read error. J is TRDJ3 and V is TRDV2, with D possibly being TRDD3 (6 bases). Trimming removed 5 bases from V and 0 bases from J, with 19 bases in between. The CDR3 runs to 19 residues. Germline V lookup: CDR1 GEAIGNYY, CDR2 EKD. CDR3 sequence (DNA): TGTGCCTGTGGCACTGCCGGGGGACCTACCTCCTGGGACACCCGACAGATGTTTTTC. It translates to CACGTAGGPTSWDTRQMFF.

This clone occurred a few times. One end of the junction does not line up with germline, which may come from a read error. This chain joins TRDV2 and TRDJ3; D might be TRDD3 (5 bases). The CDR3 length is 18 residues. Germline V CDR1 and CDR2: GEAIGNYY, EKD. Written as DNA, the CDR3 is TGTGCCTGTGACACCGTGGATGGGAGCTCCTGGGACACCCGAAAGATGTTTTTC. Its translation is CACDTVDGSSWDTRKMFF.

This clone turned up a few times. CDR3: CACDTVGTYTDKLIF. Written as DNA, the CDR3 is TGTGCCTGTGACACGGTAGGTACCTACACCGATAAACTCATCTTT. The chain carries TRDV2 and TRDJ1; D not certain. The CDR3 length is 15 residues. Germline-derived CDR1 and CDR2 are GEAIGNYY and EKD. Trimming pared 1 base from V and 0 bases from J, leaving 11 bases between.

The DNA of the CDR3 is TGTGCCTGTGACACCGTCGTGGGATATGGGGAAATTTACACCGATAAACTCATCTTT. This gives the protein CACDTVVGYGEIYTDKLIF. The V gene is TRDV2, the J gene TRDJ1, with D tentatively TRDD3 (6 bases). CDR3 length equals 19 residues. The V end lost 0 bases, the J end lost 0 bases, and 22 bases lay between the germline ends. CDR1 and CDR2 from the germline V gene are GEAIGNYY and EKD.

This clone occurred a few times. The chain combines TRDV2 with TRDJ2; weak D call: TRDD3 (5 bases). CDR1 is GEAIGNYY and CDR2 is EKD in the germline V gene. Trimming took 1 base from V and 3 from J, leaving 14 bases between them. There are 16 residues in the CDR3. The CDR3 is CACDTVPGTLTAQLFF. The CDR3 region has the DNA TGTGCCTGTGACACTGTCCCGGGGACTCTGACAGCACAACTCTTCTTT.